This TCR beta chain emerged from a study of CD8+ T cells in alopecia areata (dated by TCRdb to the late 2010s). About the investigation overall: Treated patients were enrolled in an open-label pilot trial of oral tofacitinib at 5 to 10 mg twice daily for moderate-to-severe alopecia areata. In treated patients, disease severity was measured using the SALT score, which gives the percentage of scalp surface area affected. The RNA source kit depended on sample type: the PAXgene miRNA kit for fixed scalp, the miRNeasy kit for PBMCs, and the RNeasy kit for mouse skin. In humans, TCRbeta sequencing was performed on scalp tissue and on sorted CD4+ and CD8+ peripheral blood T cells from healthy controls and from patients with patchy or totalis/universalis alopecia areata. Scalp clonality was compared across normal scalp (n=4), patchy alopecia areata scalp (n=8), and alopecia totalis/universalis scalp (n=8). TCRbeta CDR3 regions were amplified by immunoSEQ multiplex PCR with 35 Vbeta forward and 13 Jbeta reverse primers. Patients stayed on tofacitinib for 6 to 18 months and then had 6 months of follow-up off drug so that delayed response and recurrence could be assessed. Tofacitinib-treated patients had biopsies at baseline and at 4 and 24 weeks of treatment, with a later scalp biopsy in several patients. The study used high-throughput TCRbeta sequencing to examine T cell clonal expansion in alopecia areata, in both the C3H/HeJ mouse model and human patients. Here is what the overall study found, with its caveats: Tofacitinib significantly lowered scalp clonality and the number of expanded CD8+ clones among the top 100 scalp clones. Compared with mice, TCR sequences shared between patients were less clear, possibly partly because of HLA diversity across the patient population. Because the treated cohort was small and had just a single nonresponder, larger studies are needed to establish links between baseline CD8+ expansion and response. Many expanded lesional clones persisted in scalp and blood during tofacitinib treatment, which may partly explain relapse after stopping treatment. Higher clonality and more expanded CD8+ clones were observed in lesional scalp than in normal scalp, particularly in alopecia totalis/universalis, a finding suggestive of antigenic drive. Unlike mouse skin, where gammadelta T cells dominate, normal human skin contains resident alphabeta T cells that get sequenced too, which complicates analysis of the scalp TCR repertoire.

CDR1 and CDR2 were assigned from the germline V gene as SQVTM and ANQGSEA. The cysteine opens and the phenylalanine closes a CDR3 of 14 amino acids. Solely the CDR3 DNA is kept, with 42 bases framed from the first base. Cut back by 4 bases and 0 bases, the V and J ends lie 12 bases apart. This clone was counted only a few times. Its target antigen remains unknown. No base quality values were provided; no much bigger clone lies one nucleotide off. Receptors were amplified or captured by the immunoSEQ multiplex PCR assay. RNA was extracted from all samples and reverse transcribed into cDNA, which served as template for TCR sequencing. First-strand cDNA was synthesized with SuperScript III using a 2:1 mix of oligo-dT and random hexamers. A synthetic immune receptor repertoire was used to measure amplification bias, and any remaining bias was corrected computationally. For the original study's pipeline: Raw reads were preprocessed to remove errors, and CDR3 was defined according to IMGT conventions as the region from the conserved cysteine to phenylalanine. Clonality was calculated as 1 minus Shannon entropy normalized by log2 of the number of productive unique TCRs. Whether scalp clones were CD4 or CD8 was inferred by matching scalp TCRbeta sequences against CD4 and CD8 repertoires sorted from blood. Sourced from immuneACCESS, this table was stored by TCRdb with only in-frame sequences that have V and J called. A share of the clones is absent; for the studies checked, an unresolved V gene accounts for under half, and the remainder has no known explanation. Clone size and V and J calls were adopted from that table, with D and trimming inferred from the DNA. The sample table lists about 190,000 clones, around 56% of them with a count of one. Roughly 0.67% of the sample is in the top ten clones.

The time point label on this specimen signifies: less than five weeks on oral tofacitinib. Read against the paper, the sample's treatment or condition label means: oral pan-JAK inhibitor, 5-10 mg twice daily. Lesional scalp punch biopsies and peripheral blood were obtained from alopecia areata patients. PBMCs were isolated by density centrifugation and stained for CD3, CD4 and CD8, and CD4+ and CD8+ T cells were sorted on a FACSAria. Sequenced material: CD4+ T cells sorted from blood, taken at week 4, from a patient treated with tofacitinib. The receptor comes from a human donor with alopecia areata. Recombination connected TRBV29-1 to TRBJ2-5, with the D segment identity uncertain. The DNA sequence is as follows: TGCAGCGTTGTGAGTTGGGGTAACCAAGAGACCCAGTACTTC. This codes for CSVVSWGNQETQYF.